This T cell receptor (beta chain) comes out of a study of T-cell reconstitution after alpha-beta-depleted transplantation in children. Trimming cost V 0 bases and J 5 bases, with 14 bases left between them. In germline, CDR1 is SGDLS, CDR2 YYNGEE. This CDR3 has 15 amino acids. A library of TCRbeta sequences, prepared with unique molecular identifiers, was generated. TCRdb re-called the PCR reads through MiXCR, storing one row per CDR3 protein. The data show just over 950,000 distinct CDR3 sequences, less than 30% seen once. Study outcomes and limitations: At one year after transplant, newly produced T cells mostly accounted for T-cell counts and diversity. Several hundred graft clones that had expanded were reportedly the source of alpha-beta T cells about two months after transplant. Surviving recipient T cells and thymic progenitors produced the high day-60 TCRbeta diversity seen in some patients.

This clonotype occurred a few times. Its antigen remains unidentified. The clonotype comes from a boy younger than two who had a stem cell transplant for SCID, so the T cells may come from the graft donor. The V gene is TRBV9, the J gene TRBJ2-5; D unclear. Sequenced material: PBMCs, mostly from graft donor cells, taken 360 days after TCRalphabeta/CD19-depleted stem cell transplant. The CDR3 loop reads CASSVDDSFGETQYF. CDR3 DNA: TGTGCCAGCAGCGTAGACGACTCCTTCGGGGAGACCCAGTACTTC.